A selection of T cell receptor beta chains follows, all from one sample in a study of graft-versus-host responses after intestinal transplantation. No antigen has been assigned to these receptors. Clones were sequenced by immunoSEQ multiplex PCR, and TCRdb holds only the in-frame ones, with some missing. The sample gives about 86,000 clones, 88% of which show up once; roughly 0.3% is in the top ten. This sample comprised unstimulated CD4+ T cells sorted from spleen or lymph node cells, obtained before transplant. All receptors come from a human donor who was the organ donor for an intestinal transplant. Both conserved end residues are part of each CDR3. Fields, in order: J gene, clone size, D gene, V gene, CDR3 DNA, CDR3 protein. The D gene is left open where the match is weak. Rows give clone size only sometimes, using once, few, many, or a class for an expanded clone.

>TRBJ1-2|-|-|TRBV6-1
TGTGCCAGCAGTGAAGTATACCAGTTGGATGGCTACACCTTC
CASSEVYQLDGYTF
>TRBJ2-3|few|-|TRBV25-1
TGTGCCAGCAGTGCCCGGACTCGTCCTAGCACAGATACGCAGTATTTT
CASSARTRPSTDTQYF
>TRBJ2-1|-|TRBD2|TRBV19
TGTGCCAGTAGTATCCGGACTAGCGGCACCAATGAGCAGTTCTTC
CASSIRTSGTNEQFF
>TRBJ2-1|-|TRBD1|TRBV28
TGTGCCAGTTATAGGGGGACAGGGTTGATGGGAGAGCAGTTCTTC
CASYRGTGLMGEQFF
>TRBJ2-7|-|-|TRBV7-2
TGTGCCAGCAGCCCGCGACTAGGCTGGGGCGAGCAGTACTTC
CASSPRLGWGEQYF
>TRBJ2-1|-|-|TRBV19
TGTGCCAGTAGTGAGGGGCGGGGGCAGTTCTTC
CASSEGRGQFF
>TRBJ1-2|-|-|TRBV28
TGTGCCAGCAGTTCCCCACTCCCAGCGGGCGGCTACACCTTC
CASSSPLPAGGYTF
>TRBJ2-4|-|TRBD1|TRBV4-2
TGTGCCAGCAGCCAAGTGGGGACAGAGGGGGAAAGCATTCAGTACTTC
CASSQVGTEGESIQYF
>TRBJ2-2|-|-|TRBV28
TGTGCCAGCAGTTTATGGGGGGCGTCCCCCGGGGAGCTGTTTTTT
CASSLWGASPGELFF
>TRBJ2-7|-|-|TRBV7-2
TGTGCCAGCAGCTTTACCCGGGACTACGAGCAGTACTTC
CASSFTRDYEQYF
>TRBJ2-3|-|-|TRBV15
TGTGCCACCAGCCCCCACCCTGCGGCAGATACGCAGTATTTT
CATSPHPAADTQYF
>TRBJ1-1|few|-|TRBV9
TGTGCCAGCAGCCCCGCAGGGTCGGTTGAAGCTTTCTTT
CASSPAGSVEAFF
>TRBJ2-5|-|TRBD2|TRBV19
TGTGCCAGTAGTATCGCGGGGGGGCAAGAGACCCAGTACTTC
CASSIAGGQETQYF
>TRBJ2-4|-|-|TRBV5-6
TGTGCCAGCAGGGTAAGCCAGGACAGACTAAAAAACATTCAGTACTTC
CASRVSQDRLKNIQYF
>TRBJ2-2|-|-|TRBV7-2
TGTGCCAGCAGCTTAGGGTCAGGGGAGACCGGGGAGCTGTTTTTT
CASSLGSGETGELFF
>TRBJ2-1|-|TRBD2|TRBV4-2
TGTGCCAGCAGCCCCTGGGGCTCACTAGCGGGAGGAGTCAATGAGCAGTTCTTC
CASSPWGSLAGGVNEQFF
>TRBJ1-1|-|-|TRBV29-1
TGCAGCGCAAGGGGGTGGAACACTGAAGCTTTCTTT
CSARGWNTEAFF
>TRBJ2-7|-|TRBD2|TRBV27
TGTGCCAGCAGTTTCGGACTAGCGGGCCTCTCCTACGAGCAGTACTTC
CASSFGLAGLSYEQYF
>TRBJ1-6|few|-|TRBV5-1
TGCGCCAGCAGCCTGTGGTCGGACGGGAGGTCACCCCTCCACTTT
CASSLWSDGRSPLHF
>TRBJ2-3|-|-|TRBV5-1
TGCGCCAGCAGCCCGCGCGCCCCAGATACGCAGTATTTT
CASSPRAPDTQYF
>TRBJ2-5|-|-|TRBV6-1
TGTGCCAGCAGTGCGTTCTATTGGCAAGAGACCCAGTACTTC
CASSAFYWQETQYF
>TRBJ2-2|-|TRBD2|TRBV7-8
TGTGCCAGCAGCTCTCTCGGACTAGCGGGAGACGCCGGGGAGCTGTTTTTT
CASSSLGLAGDAGELFF
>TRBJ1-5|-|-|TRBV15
TGTGCCACCAGCTCTAGGAGCAATCAGCCCCAGCATTTT
CATSSRSNQPQHF
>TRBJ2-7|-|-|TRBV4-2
TGTGCCAGCAGCCATATTACTCAGGGTTATGAGCAGTACTTC
CASSHITQGYEQYF
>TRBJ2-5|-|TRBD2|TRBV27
TGTGCCAGCAGGAGGACTAGCTATGTAGAGACCCAGTACTTC
CASRRTSYVETQYF